This is a list of T cell receptor beta chains from one sample in a study of STAT5B mutations in CD4+ large granular lymphocyte leukemia. Only in-frame clones appear in the TCRdb table, and some are missing; sequencing was by immunoSEQ multiplex PCR. The repertoire has under 35,000 clones, about four fifths of them found once; the top ten carry about 2.4%. The sequenced sample was CD4+ T cells from blood buffy coats. These receptors came from a human donor in good health. The CDR3 runs from the conserved cysteine through the conserved F or W. Fields, in order: J gene, V gene, CDR3 length, D gene, clone size, CDR3 protein, CDR3 DNA. D genes are given only for firm matches. Only part of the rows carry a size: once, few, many, or a class if the clone is expanded.

j_gene: TRBJ2-3
v_gene: TRBV6-1
len: 16
d_gene: TRBD2
abundance: -
CDR3aa: CASSDASGRSTDTQYF
CDR3nt: TGTGCCAGCAGTGACGCTAGCGGGAGGAGCACAGATACGCAGTATTTT

j_gene: TRBJ1-4
v_gene: TRBV5-1
len: 14
d_gene: TRBD1
abundance: once
CDR3aa: CASSEQGADEKLFF
CDR3nt: TGCGCCAGCAGCGAACAGGGGGCCGATGAAAAACTGTTTTTT

j_gene: TRBJ1-6
v_gene: TRBV23-1
len: 16
d_gene: -
abundance: -
CDR3aa: CASSHNSGAGDSPLHF
CDR3nt: TGCGCCAGCAGCCATAACTCCGGGGCGGGGGATTCACCCCTCCACTTT

j_gene: TRBJ2-7
v_gene: TRBV7-8
len: 14
d_gene: TRBD2
abundance: -
CDR3aa: CASSNGLVTYEQYF
CDR3nt: TGTGCCAGCAGCAATGGACTAGTCACCTACGAGCAGTACTTC

j_gene: TRBJ2-5
v_gene: TRBV11-2
len: 17
d_gene: TRBD2
abundance: -
CDR3aa: CASSRTGTSGGEETQYF
CDR3nt: TGTGCCAGCAGCAGAACCGGGACTAGCGGGGGTGAAGAGACCCAGTACTTC

j_gene: TRBJ1-5
v_gene: TRBV27
len: 14
d_gene: -
abundance: few
CDR3aa: CASSLSGVLQPQHF
CDR3nt: TGTGCCAGCAGTTTATCGGGGGTACTTCAGCCCCAGCATTTT

j_gene: TRBJ2-5
v_gene: TRBV5-6
len: 15
d_gene: -
abundance: -
CDR3aa: CASLPGTATPKAQYF
CDR3nt: TGTGCCAGCCTACCCGGGACCGCCACCCCGAAGGCCCAGTACTTC

j_gene: TRBJ1-5
v_gene: TRBV4-1
len: 17
d_gene: TRBD1
abundance: -
CDR3aa: CASSQDDRGLSNQPQHF
CDR3nt: TGCGCCAGCAGCCAAGACGACAGGGGCTTGAGCAATCAGCCCCAGCATTTT

j_gene: TRBJ1-5
v_gene: TRBV7-8
len: 13
d_gene: -
abundance: once
CDR3aa: CATGEGLAQPQHF
CDR3nt: TGTGCCACCGGGGAGGGGTTAGCTCAGCCCCAGCATTTT

j_gene: TRBJ2-3
v_gene: TRBV5-1
len: 13
d_gene: -
abundance: -
CDR3aa: CASGDGSTDTQYF
CDR3nt: TGCGCCAGCGGGGACGGGAGCACAGATACGCAGTATTTT

j_gene: TRBJ1-1
v_gene: TRBV19
len: 15
d_gene: TRBD1
abundance: few
CDR3aa: CASSTRTGGNTEAFF
CDR3nt: TGTGCCAGTAGTACCCGGACAGGGGGGAACACTGAAGCTTTCTTT

j_gene: TRBJ2-7
v_gene: TRBV2
len: 13
d_gene: TRBD2
abundance: -
CDR3aa: CASSGSGAGEQYF
CDR3nt: TGTGCCAGCAGTGGTAGCGGGGCGGGAGAGCAGTACTTC

j_gene: TRBJ2-2
v_gene: TRBV19
len: 15
d_gene: -
abundance: medium-sized
CDR3aa: CASSILTANTGELFF
CDR3nt: TGTGCCAGTAGTATTCTTACTGCGAACACCGGGGAGCTGTTTTTT

j_gene: TRBJ2-5
v_gene: TRBV18
len: 13
d_gene: -
abundance: -
CDR3aa: CASSPVDRETQYF
CDR3nt: TGTGCCAGCTCACCAGTGGACAGAGAGACCCAGTACTTC

j_gene: TRBJ1-2
v_gene: TRBV7-9
len: 16
d_gene: TRBD1
abundance: -
CDR3aa: CASSLGGTGRTYGYTF
CDR3nt: TGTGCCAGCAGCTTAGGGGGGACAGGGAGGACCTATGGCTACACCTTC

j_gene: TRBJ2-4
v_gene: TRBV4-2
len: 15
d_gene: -
abundance: few
CDR3aa: CASSHWTDDSNIQYF
CDR3nt: TGTGCCAGCAGCCACTGGACAGACGACTCAAACATTCAGTACTTC

j_gene: TRBJ1-2
v_gene: TRBV6-1
len: 16
d_gene: TRBD1
abundance: -
CDR3aa: CASSVVGTGGYYGYTF
CDR3nt: TGTGCCAGCAGTGTCGTCGGGACAGGAGGGTACTATGGCTACACCTTC

j_gene: TRBJ1-5
v_gene: TRBV14
len: 16
d_gene: -
abundance: -
CDR3aa: CASSQEGQGMGQPQHF
CDR3nt: TGTGCCAGCAGCCAAGAGGGTCAGGGGATGGGTCAGCCCCAGCATTTT

j_gene: TRBJ1-2
v_gene: TRBV6-1
len: 15
d_gene: -
abundance: -
CDR3aa: CASSEAEPPLYGYTF
CDR3nt: TGTGCCAGCAGTGAAGCAGAACCCCCACTTTATGGCTACACCTTC

j_gene: TRBJ1-2
v_gene: TRBV4-1
len: 15
d_gene: -
abundance: once
CDR3aa: CASSQGGAARPQYTF
CDR3nt: TGCGCCAGCAGCCAAGGTGGGGCAGCCCGCCCCCAGTACACCTTC

j_gene: TRBJ1-1
v_gene: TRBV18
len: 14
d_gene: -
abundance: -
CDR3aa: CASSPAGVNTEAFF
CDR3nt: TGTGCCAGCTCACCGGCGGGGGTGAACACTGAAGCTTTCTTT

j_gene: TRBJ2-2
v_gene: TRBV30
len: 14
d_gene: -
abundance: -
CDR3aa: CAWSLREFTGELFF
CDR3nt: TGTGCCTGGAGTCTCCGTGAATTCACCGGGGAGCTGTTTTTT